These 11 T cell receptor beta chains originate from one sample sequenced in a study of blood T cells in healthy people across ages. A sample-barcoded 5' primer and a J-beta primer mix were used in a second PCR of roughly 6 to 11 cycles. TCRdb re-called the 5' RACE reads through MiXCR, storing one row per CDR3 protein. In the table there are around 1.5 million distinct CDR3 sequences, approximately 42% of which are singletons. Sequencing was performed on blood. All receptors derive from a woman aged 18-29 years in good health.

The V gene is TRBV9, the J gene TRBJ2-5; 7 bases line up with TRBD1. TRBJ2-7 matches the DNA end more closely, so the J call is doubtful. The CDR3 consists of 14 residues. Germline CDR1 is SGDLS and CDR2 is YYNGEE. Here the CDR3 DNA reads TGTGCCAGCAGCGCGGAGACAGGGTTCGACGAGCAGTACTTC. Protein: CASSAETGFDEQYF.

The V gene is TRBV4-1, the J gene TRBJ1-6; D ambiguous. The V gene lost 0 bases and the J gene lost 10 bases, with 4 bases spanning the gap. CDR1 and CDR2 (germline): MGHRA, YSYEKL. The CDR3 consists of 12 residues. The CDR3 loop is CASSQEESPLHF. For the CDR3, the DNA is TGCGCCAGCAGCCAAGAAGAGTCACCCCTCCACTTT.

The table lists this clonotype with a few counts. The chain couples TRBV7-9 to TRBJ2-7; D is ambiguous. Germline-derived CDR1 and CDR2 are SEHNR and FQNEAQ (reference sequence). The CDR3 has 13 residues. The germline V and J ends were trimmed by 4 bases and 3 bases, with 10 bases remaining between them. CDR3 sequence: CASSSPPYYEQYF. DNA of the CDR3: TGTGCCAGCAGCTCCCCTCCGTACTACGAGCAGTACTTC.

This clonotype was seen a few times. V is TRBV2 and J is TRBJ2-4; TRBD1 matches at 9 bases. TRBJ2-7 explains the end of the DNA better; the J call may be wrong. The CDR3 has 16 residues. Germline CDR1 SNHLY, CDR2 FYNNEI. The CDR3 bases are TGTGCCAGCAGCGCGGAACCGGGACAGGGTGGCTTCGAGCAGTACTTC. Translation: CASSAEPGQGGFEQYF.

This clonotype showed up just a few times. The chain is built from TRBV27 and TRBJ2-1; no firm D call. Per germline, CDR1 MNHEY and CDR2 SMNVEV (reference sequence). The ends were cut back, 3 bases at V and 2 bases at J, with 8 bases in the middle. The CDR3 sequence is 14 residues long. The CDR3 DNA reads TGTGCCAGCAGTTTGAGTGCCCCCTACAATGAGCAGTTCTTC. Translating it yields CASSLSAPYNEQFF.

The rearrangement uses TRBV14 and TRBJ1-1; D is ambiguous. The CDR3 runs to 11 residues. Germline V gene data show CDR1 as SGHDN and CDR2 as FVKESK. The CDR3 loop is CAAGNRTEAFF. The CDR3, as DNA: TGTGCTGCGGGGAACCGGACTGAAGCTTTCTTT.

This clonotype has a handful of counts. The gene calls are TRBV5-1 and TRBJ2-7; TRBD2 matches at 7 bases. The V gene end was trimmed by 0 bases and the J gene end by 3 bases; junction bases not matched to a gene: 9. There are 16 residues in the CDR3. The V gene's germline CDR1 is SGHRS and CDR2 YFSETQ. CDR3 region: CASSLVRSGAYYEQYF. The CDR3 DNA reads TGCGCCAGCAGCTTGGTAAGGAGCGGGGCGTACTACGAGCAGTACTTC.

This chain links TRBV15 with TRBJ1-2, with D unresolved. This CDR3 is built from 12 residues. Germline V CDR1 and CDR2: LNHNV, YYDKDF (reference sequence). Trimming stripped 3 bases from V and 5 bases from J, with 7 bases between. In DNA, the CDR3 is TGTGCCACCAGCAGGGATGAGTATGGCTACACCTTC. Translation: CATSRDEYGYTF.

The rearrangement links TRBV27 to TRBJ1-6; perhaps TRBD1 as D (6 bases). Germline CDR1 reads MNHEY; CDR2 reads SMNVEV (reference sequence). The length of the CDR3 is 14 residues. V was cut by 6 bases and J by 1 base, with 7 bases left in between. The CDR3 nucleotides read TGTGCCAGCAGAGGGGGGTCCTATAATTCACCCCTCCACTTT. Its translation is CASRGGSYNSPLHF.

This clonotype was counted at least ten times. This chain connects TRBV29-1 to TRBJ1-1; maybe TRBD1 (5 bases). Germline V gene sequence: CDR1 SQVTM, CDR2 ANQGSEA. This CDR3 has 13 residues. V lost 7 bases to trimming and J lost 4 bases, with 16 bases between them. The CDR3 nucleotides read TGCAGCGCCACGCAGGGTTCCGGCACTGAAGCTTTCTTT. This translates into CSATQGSGTEAFF.

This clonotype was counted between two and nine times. The CDR3 protein is CASSGRGTGETQYF. The CDR3 DNA reads TGTGCCAGCAGTGGAAGGGGAACGGGAGAGACCCAGTACTTC. The chain recombines TRBV6-1 with TRBJ2-5; D is perhaps TRBD1 (5 bases). V was pared by 4 bases and J by 4 bases, with 13 bases between. Germline lookup yields CDR1 MNHNS and CDR2 SASEGT. The length of the CDR3 is 14 residues.